This T cell receptor (beta chain) was identified during a study of cytomegalovirus exposure and HLA in healthy donors. Whole-study findings and limits: There were under 200 TCR beta chains listed as cytomegalovirus-associated.

The PCR had 60 Vbeta and 13 Jbeta primers. Measured with immunoSEQ multiplex PCR; TCRdb has only the in-frame clones, and not every one. The sample has 85,000 to 120,000 clones, around 77% seen once. A note on this clone: What it binds is not known.

CDR3 length: 15 residues. The V segment lost 5 bases and the J segment 5 bases; nucleotides outside the gene matches: 9. The germline V gene encodes CDR1 SGHNT and CDR2 YYREEE (reference sequence). Material for sequencing was PBMCs. V usage is TRBV5-4 and J usage is TRBJ1-4; 7 nucleotides match TRBD1. The sequence was collected from a male donor in good health and CMV-seropositive. The chain's CDR3 is CASSWPGQTNEKLFF. The CDR3 coding sequence is TGTGCCAGCAGTTGGCCGGGACAGACGAATGAAAAACTGTTTTTT. The whole variable domain, filled in from reference TRBV5-4 and TRBJ1-4, reads ETGVTQSPTHLIKTRGQQVTLRCSSQSGHNTVSWYQQALGQGPQFIFQYYREEENGRGNFPPRFSGLQFPNYSSELNVNALELDDSALYLCASSWPGQTNEKLFFGSGTQLSVL.